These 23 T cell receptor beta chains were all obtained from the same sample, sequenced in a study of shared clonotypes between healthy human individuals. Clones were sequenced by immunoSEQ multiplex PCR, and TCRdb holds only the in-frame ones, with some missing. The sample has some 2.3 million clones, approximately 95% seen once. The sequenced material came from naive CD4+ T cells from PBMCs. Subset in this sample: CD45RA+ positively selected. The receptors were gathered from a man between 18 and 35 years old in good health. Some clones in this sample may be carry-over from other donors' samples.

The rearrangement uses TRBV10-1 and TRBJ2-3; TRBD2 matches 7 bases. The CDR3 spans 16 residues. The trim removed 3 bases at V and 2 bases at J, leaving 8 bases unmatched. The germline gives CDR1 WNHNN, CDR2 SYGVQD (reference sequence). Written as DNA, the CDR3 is TGCGCCAGCAGTGATGGGCTAGCGGATATCACAGATACGCAGTATTTT. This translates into CASSDGLADITDTQYF.

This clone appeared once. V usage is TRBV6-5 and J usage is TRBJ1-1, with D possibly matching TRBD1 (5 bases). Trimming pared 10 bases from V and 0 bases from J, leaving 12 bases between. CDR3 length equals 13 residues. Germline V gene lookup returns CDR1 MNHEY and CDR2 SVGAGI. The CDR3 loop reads CATGPPVNTEAFF. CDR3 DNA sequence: TGTGCCACGGGGCCACCGGTGAACACTGAAGCTTTCTTT.

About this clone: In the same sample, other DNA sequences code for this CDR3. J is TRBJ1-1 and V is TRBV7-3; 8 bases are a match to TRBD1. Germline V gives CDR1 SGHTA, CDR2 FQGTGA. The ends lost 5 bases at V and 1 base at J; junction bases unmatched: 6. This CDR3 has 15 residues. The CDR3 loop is CASSLLGQGNTEAFF. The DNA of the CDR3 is TGTGCCAGCAGCCTCTTAGGACAGGGGAACACTGAAGCTTTCTTT.

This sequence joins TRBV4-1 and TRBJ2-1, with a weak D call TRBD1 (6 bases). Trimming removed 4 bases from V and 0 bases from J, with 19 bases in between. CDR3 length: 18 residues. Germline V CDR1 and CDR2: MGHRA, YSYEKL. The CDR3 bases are TGCGCCAGCAGCCGGTTACCGAGTAAGGGGGACTCCTACAATGAGCAGTTCTTC. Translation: CASSRLPSKGDSYNEQFF.

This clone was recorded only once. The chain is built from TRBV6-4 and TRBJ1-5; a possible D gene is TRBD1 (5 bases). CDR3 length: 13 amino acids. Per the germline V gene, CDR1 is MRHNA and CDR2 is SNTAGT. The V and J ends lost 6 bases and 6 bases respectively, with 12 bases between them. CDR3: CASSRESGQPQHF. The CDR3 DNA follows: TGTGCCAGCAGCAGGGAAAGCGGTCAGCCCCAGCATTTT.

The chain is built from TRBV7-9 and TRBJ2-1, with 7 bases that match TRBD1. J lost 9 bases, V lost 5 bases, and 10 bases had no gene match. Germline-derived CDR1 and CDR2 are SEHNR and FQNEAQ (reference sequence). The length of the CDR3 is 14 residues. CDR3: CASSLDRVASEQFF. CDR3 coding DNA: TGTGCCAGCAGCCTTGACAGGGTAGCCAGTGAGCAGTTCTTC.

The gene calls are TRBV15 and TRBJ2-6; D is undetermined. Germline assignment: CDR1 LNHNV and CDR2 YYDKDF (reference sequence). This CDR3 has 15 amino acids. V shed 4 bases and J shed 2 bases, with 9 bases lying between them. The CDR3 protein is CATSTHAAGANVLTF. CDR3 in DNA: TGTGCCACCAGCACCCACGCGGCTGGGGCCAACGTCCTGACTTTC. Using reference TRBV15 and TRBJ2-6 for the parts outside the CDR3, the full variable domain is DAMVIQNPRYQVTQFGKPVTLSCSQTLNHNVMYWYQQKSSQAPKLLFHYYDKDFNNEADTPDNFQSRRPNTSFCFLDIRSPGLGDTAMYLCATSTHAAGANVLTFGAGSRLTVL.

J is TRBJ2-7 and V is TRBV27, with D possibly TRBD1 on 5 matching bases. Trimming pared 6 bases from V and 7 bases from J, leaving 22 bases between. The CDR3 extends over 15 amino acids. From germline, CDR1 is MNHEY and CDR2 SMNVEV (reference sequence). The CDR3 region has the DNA TGTGCCAGCAGCGACACCTACATTCTCCGACAGGAGCAGTACTTC. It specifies CASSDTYILRQEQYF.

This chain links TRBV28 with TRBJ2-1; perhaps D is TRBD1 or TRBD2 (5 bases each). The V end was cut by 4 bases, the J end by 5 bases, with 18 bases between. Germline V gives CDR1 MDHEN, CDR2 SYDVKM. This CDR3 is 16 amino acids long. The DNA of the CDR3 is TGTGCCAGCAGTTCAGTGTCGGGGCTCGGGAACAATGAGCAGTTCTTC. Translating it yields CASSSVSGLGNNEQFF.

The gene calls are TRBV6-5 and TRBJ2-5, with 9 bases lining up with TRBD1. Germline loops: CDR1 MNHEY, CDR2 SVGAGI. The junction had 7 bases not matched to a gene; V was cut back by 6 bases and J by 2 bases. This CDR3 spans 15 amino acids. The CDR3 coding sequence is TGTGCCAGCAGCGATACAGGGGGCACTCAAGAGACCCAGTACTTC. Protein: CASSDTGGTQETQYF.

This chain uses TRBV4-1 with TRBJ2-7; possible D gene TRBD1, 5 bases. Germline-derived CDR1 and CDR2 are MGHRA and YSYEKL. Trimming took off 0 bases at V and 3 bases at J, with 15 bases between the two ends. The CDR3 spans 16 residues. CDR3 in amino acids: CASSQDSRAVYYEQYF. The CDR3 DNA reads TGCGCCAGCAGCCAAGATAGCAGGGCGGTCTACTACGAGCAGTACTTC.

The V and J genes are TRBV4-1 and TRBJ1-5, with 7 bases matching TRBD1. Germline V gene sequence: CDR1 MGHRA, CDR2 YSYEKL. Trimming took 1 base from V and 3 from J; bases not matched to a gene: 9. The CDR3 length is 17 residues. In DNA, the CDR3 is TGCGCCAGCAGCCAAGGACGACAGGGCCGAGTCAATCAGCCCCAGCATTTT. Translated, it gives CASSQGRQGRVNQPQHF.

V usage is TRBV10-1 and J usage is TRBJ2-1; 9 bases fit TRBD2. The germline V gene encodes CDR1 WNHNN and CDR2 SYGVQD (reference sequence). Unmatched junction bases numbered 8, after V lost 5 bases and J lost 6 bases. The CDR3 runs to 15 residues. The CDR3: CASSPSGAIGNEQFF. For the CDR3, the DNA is TGCGCCAGCAGTCCTAGCGGGGCTATCGGCAATGAGCAGTTCTTC.

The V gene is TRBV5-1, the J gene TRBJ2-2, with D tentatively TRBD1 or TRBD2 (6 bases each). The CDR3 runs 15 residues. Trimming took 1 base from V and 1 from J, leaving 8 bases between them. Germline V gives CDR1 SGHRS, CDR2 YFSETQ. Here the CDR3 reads CASSLRGQNTGELFF. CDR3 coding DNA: TGCGCCAGCAGCTTGCGGGGGCAGAACACCGGGGAGCTGTTTTTT. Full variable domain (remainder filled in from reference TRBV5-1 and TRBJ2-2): KAGVTQTPRYLIKTRGQQVTLSCSPISGHRSVSWYQQTPGQGLQFLFEYFSETQRNKGNFPGRFSGRQFSNSRSEMNVSTLELGDSALYLCASSLRGQNTGELFFGEGSRLTVL.

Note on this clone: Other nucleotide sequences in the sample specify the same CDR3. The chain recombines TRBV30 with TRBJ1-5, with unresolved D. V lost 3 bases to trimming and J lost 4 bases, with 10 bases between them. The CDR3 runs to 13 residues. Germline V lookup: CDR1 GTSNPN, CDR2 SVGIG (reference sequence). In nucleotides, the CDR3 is TGTGCCTGGAGCGCCAGGAGTAATCAGCCCCAGCATTTT. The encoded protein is CAWSARSNQPQHF. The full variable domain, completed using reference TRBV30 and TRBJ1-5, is SQTIHQWPATLVQPVGSPLSLECTVEGTSNPNLYWYRQAAGRGLQLLFYSVGIGQISSEVPQNLSASRPQDRQFILSSKKLLLSDSGFYLCAWSARSNQPQHFGDGTRLSIL.

CDR3 residues: CASSLRRGEQEQYF. In DNA form, the CDR3 reads TGCGCCAGCAGCTTGCGTCGGGGGGAGCAAGAGCAGTACTTC. The gene calls are TRBV5-1 and TRBJ2-7; 7 nucleotides match TRBD2. The trim removed 1 base at V and 7 bases at J, leaving 8 bases unmatched. Germline-derived CDR1 and CDR2 are SGHRS and YFSETQ. This CDR3 comprises 14 residues.

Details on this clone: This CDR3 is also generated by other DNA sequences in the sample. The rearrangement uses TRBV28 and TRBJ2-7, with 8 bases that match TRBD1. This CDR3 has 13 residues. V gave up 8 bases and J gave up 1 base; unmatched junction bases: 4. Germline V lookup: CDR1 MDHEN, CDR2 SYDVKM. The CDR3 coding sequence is TGTGCCAGCCGTAGACAGGGGTCCTACGAGCAGTACTTC. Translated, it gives CASRRQGSYEQYF.

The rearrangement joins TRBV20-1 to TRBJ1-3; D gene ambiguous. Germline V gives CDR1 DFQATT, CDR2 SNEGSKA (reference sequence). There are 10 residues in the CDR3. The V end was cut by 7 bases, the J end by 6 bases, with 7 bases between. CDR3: CSELENTIYF. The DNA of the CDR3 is TGCAGTGAATTAGAAAACACCATATATTTT.

CDR3 loop: CASSISGSYYNEQFF. The CDR3 nucleotides read TGTGCCAGCTCCATTAGCGGATCTTATTACAATGAGCAGTTCTTC. V is TRBV7-9 and J is TRBJ2-1; possibly TRBD2 for D (6 bases). Per the germline V gene, CDR1 is SEHNR and CDR2 is FQNEAQ (reference sequence). The V end was cut by 8 bases, the J end by 4 bases, with 18 bases between. The CDR3 loop spans 15 amino acids.

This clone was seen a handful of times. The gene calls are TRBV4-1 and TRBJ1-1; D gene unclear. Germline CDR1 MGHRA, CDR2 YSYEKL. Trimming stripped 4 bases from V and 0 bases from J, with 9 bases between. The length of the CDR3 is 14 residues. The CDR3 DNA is TGCGCCAGCAGCCCAAGGGTGCTGAACACTGAAGCTTTCTTT. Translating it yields CASSPRVLNTEAFF.

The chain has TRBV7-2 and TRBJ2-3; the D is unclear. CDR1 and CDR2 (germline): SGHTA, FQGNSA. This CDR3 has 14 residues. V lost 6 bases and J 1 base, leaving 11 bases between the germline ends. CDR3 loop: CASRPAGRTDTQYF. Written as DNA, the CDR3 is TGTGCCAGCAGACCCGCCGGTCGCACAGATACGCAGTATTTT.

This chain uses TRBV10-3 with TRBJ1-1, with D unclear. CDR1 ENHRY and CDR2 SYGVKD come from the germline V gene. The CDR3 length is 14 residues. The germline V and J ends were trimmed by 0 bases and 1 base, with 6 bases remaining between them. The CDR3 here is CAISESSKNTEAFF. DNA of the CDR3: TGTGCCATCAGTGAGTCATCCAAGAACACTGAAGCTTTCTTT.

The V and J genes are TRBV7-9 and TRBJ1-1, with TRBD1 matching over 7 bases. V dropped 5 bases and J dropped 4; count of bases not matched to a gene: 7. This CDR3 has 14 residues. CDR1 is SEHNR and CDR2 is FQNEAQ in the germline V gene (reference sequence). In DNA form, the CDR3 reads TGTGCCAGCAGCGCGCAGGGGGGTGGCACTGAAGCTTTCTTT. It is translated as CASSAQGGGTEAFF.